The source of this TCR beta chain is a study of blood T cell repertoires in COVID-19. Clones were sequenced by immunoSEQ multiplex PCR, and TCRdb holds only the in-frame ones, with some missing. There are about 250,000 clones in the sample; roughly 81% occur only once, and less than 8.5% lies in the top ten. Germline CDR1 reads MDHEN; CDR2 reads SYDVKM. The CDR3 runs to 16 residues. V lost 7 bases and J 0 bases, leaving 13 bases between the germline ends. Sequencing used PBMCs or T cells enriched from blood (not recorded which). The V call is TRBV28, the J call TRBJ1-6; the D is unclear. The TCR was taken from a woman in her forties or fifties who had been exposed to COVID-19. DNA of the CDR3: TGTGCCAGCACCACCCGACGGAGCTCCTATAATTCACCCCTCCACTTT. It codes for CASTTRRSSYNSPLHF.